What follows describes a single T cell receptor beta chain. This sample was included in a study of response to subunit inactivated influenza vaccine. CDR3 size: 15 residues. V was pared by 3 bases and J by 0 bases, with 11 bases between. Germline lookup yields CDR1 LGHDT and CDR2 YNNKEL (reference sequence). TCRdb re-analysed the RT-PCR reads in MiXCR, keeping a single row per CDR3 protein. Of 300,000 to 350,000 distinct CDR3 sequences detected, 20% to 25% appear once; the ten largest clones hold 10%. This material consisted of PBMCs from blood, taken approximately 22 months after vaccination. This TCR derives from a man aged 50 to 69 who received an inactivated influenza vaccine. The rearrangement links TRBV3-1 to TRBJ1-1; D is ambiguous. The CDR3 protein is CASSQRTLLNTEAFF. The CDR3 region has the DNA TGTGCCAGCAGCCAGCGCACGCTGCTGAACACTGAAGCTTTCTTT. Looking up the rest from reference TRBV3-1 and TRBJ1-1 gives the full variable domain: DTAVSQTPKYLVTQMGNDKSIKCEQNLGHDTMYWYKQDSKKFLKIMFSYNNKELIINETVPNRFSPKSPDKAHLNLHINSLELGDSAVYFCASSQRTLLNTEAFFGQGTRLTVV.